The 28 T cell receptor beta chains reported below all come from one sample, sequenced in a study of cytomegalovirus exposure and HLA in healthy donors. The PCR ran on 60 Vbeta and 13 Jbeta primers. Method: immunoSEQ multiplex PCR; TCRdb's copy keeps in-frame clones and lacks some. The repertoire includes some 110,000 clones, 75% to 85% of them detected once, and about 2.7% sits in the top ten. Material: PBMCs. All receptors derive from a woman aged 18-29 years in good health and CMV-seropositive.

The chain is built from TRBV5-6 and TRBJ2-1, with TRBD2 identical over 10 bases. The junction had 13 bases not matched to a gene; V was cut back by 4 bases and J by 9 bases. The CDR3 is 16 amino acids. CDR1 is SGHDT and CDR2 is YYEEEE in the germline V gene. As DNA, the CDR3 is TGTGCCAGCAGCCCGAATGGGCTAGCGGGAGCTTTTGAGCAGTTCTTC. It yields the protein CASSPNGLAGAFEQFF.

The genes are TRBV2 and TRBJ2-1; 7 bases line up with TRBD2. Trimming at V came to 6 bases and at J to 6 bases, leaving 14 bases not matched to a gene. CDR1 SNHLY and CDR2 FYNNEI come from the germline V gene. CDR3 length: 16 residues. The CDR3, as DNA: TGTGCCAGCAGCGAAAGACGGACTAGTTTAACCAATGAGCAGTTCTTC. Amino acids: CASSERRTSLTNEQFF. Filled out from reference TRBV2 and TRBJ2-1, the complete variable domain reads EPEVTQTPSHQVTQMGQEVILRCVPISNHLYFYWYRQILGQKVEFLVSFYNNEISEKSEIFDDQFSVERPDGSNFTLKIRSTKLEDSAMYFCASSERRTSLTNEQFFGPGTRLTVL.

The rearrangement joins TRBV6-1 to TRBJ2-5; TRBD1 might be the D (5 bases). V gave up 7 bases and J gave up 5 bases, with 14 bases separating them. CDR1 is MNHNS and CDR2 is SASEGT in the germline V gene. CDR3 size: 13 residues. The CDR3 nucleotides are TGTGCCAGCAACCCCCCAGGGAAGGAGACCCAGTACTTC. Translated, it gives CASNPPGKETQYF.

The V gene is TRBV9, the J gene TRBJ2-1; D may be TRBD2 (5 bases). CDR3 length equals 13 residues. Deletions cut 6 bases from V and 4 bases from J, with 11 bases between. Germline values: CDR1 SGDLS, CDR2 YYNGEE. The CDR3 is CASNGLGYNEQFF. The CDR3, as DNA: TGTGCCAGCAATGGACTCGGGTACAATGAGCAGTTCTTC.

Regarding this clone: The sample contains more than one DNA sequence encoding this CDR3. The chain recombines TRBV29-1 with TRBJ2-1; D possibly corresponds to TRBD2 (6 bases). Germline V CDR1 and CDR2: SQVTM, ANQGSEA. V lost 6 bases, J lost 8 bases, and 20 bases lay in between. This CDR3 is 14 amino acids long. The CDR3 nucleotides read TGCAGCGTGCGGACCAGCGGGCATGGCGATGAGCAGTTCTTC. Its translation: CSVRTSGHGDEQFF.

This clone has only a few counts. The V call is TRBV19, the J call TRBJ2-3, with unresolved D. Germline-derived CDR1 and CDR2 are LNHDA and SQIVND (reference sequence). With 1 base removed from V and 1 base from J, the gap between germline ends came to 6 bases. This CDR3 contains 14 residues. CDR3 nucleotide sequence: TGTGCCAGTAGTATAGGCGGCGGCACAGATACGCAGTATTTT. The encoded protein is CASSIGGGTDTQYF.

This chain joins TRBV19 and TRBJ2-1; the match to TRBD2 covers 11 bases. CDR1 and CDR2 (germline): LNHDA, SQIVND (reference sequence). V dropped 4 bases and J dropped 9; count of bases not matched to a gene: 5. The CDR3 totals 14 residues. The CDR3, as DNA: TGTGCCAGTAGTAAGCTCCTAGCGGGAGGTGAGCAGTTCTTC. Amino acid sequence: CASSKLLAGGEQFF.

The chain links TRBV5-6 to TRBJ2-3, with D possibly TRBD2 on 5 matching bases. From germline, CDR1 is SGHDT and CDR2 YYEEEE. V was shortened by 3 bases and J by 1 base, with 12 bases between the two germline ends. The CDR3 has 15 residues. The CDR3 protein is CASSWTSYRTDTQYF. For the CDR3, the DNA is TGTGCCAGCAGCTGGACTTCTTATCGCACAGATACGCAGTATTTT. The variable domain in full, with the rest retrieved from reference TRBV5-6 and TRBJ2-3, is DAGVTQSPTHLIKTRGQQVTLRCSPKSGHDTVSWYQQALGQGPQFIFQYYEEEERQRGNFPDRFSGHQFPNYSSELNVNALLLGDSALYLCASSWTSYRTDTQYFGPGTRLTVL.

The CDR3 is CASSLGVPRTQYF. Written as DNA, the CDR3 is TGTGCCAGCAGCTTAGGGGTCCCCAGAACGCAGTATTTT. V usage is TRBV13 and J usage is TRBJ2-3; D ambiguous. Per germline, CDR1 PRHDT and CDR2 FYEKMQ (reference sequence). The CDR3 contains 13 residues. With 0 bases removed from V and 9 bases from J, the gap between germline ends came to 10 bases. Variable domain in full (rest from reference TRBV13 and TRBJ2-3): AAGVIQSPRHLIKEKRETATLKCYPIPRHDTVYWYQQGPGQDPQFLISFYEKMQSDKGSIPDRFSAQQFSDYHSELNMSSLELGDSALYFCASSLGVPRTQYFGPGTRLTVL.

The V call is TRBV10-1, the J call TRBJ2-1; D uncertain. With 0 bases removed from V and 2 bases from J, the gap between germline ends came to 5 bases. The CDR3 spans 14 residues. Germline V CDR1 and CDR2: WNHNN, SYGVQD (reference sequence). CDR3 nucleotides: TGCGCCAGCAGTGAGTCGAGAACCTACAATGAGCAGTTCTTC. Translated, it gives CASSESRTYNEQFF.

The CDR3 loop is CASSAGLQNEQYF. The DNA for the CDR3 is TGTGCCAGCAGCGCAGGACTGCAAAACGAGCAGTACTTC. The chain has TRBV5-4 and TRBJ2-7, with D perhaps TRBD2 (5 bases). Germline CDR1 is SGHNT and CDR2 is YYREEE (reference sequence). V was pared by 4 bases and J by 5 bases, with 13 bases between. The CDR3 has 13 residues.

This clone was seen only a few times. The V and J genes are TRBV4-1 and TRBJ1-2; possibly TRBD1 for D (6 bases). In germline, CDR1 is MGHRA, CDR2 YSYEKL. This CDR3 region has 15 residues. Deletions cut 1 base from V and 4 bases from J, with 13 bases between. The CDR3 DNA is TGCGCCAGCAGCCAAGGTCTTGGACAGCTCTATGGCTACACCTTC. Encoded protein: CASSQGLGQLYGYTF.

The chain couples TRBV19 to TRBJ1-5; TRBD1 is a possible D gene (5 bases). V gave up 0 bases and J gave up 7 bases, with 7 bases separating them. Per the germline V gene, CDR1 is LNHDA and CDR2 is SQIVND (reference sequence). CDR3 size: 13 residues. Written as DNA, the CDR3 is TGTGCCAGTAGTATAGAAGGGGTCCAGCCCCAGCATTTT. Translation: CASSIEGVQPQHF. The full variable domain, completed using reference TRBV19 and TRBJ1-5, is DGGITQSPKYLFRKEGQNVTLSCEQNLNHDAMYWYRQDPGQGLRLIYYSQIVNDFQKGDIAEGYSVSREKKESFPLTVTSAQKNPTAFYLCASSIEGVQPQHFGDGTRLSIL.

The CDR3 sequence: CASSTVSRYEQYF. The CDR3 DNA sequence: TGTGCCAGCAGCACCGTATCTAGGTACGAGCAGTACTTC. The V and J genes are TRBV7-9 and TRBJ2-7; D is ambiguous. Germline-derived CDR1 and CDR2 are SEHNR and FQNEAQ (reference sequence). The CDR3 covers 13 residues. V was trimmed by 5 bases and J by 4 bases, leaving 12 bases between them.

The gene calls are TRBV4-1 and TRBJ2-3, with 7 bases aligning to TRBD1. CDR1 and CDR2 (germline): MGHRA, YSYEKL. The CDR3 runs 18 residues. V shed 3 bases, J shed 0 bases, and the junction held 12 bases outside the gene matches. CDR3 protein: CASSHTGAFPPSTDTQYF. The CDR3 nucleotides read TGCGCCAGCAGCCATACAGGGGCCTTCCCGCCTAGCACAGATACGCAGTATTTT.

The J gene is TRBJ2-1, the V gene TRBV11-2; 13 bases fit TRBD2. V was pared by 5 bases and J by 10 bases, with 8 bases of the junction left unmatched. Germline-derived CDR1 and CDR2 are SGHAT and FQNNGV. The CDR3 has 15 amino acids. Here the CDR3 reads CASSPRLAGGPEQFF. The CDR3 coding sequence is TGTGCCAGCAGCCCCAGACTAGCGGGAGGCCCGGAGCAGTTCTTC.

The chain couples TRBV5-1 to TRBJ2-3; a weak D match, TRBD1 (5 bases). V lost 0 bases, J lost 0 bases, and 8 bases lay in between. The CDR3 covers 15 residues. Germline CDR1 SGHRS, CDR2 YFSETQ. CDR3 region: CASSLAGPSTDTQYF. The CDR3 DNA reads TGCGCCAGCAGCTTGGCAGGGCCTAGCACAGATACGCAGTATTTT.

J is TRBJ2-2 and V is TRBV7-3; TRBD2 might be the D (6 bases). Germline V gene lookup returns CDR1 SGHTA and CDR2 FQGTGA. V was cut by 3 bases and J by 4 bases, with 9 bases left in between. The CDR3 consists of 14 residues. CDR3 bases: TGTGCCAGCAGCTTTGAGACTAGCACCGGGGAGCTGTTTTTT. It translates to CASSFETSTGELFF. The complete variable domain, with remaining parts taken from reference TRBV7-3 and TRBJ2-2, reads GAGVSQTPSNKVTEKGKYVELRCDPISGHTALYWYRQSLGQGPEFLIYFQGTGAADDSGLPNDRFFAVRPEGSVSTLKIQRTERGDSAVYLCASSFETSTGELFFGEGSRLTVL.

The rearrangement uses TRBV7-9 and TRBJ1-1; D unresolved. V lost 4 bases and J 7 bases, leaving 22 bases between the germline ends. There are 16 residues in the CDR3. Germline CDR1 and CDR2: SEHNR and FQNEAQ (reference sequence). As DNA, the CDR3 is TGTGCCAGCAGCTCGTTGAGGGCCGTGAGCCTAGTTGAAGCTTTCTTT. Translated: CASSSLRAVSLVEAFF.

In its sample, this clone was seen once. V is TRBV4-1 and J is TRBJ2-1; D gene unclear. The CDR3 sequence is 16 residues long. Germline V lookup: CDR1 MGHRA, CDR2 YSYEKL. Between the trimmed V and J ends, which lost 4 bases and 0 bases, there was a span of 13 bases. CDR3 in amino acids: CASSPKYPSSYNEQFF. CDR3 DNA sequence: TGCGCCAGCAGCCCCAAGTACCCTAGCTCCTACAATGAGCAGTTCTTC.

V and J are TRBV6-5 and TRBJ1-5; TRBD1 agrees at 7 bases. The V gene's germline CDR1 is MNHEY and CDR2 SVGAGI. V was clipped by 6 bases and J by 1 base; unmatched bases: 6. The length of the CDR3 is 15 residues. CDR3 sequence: CASSPGGRSNQPQHF. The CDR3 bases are TGTGCCAGCAGCCCAGGGGGGAGAAGCAATCAGCCCCAGCATTTT.

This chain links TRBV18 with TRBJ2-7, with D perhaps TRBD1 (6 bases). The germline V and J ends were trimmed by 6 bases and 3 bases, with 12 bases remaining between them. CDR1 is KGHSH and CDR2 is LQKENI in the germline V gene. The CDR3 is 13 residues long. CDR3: CASSPRTDYEQYF. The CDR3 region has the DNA TGTGCCAGCTCGCCCCGGACAGACTACGAGCAGTACTTC.

The CDR3, as DNA: TGTGCCAGCAGCTTGGCGGGCACAGGGGGCCTCACCGGGGAGCTGTTTTTT. This encodes CASSLAGTGGLTGELFF. The chain couples TRBV5-6 to TRBJ2-2; 9 positions match TRBD1. The germline CDR1 and CDR2 sequences are SGHDT and YYEEEE. The CDR3 contains 17 residues. V lost 0 bases, J lost 4 bases, and 7 bases stayed unmatched.

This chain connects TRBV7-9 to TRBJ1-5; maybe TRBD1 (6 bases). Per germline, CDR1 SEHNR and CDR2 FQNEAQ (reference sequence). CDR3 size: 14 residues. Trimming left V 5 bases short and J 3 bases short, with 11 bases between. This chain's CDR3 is CASSPGAANQPQHF. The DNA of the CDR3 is TGTGCCAGCAGCCCAGGGGCAGCCAATCAGCCCCAGCATTTT.

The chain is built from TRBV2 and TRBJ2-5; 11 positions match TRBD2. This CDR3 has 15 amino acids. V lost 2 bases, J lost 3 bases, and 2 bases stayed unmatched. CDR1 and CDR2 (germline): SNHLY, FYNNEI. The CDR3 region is CASSEQTSGEETQYF. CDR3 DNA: TGTGCCAGCAGTGAACAGACTAGCGGGGAAGAGACCCAGTACTTC. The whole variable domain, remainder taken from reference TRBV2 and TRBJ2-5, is EPEVTQTPSHQVTQMGQEVILRCVPISNHLYFYWYRQILGQKVEFLVSFYNNEISEKSEIFDDQFSVERPDGSNFTLKIRSTKLEDSAMYFCASSEQTSGEETQYFGPGTRLLVL.

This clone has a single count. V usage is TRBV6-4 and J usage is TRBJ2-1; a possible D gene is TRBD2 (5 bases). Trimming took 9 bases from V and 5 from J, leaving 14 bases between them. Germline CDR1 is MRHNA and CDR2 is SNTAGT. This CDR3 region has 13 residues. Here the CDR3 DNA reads TGTGCCAGTGGAGAGGGAGAAGACAATGAGCAGTTCTTC. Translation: CASGEGEDNEQFF.

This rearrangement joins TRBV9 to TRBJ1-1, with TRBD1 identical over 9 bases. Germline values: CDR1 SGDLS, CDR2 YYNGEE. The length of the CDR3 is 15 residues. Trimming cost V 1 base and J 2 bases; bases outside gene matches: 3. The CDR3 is CASSVLDRGNTEAFF. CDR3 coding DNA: TGTGCCAGCAGCGTATTGGACAGGGGAAACACTGAAGCTTTCTTT.

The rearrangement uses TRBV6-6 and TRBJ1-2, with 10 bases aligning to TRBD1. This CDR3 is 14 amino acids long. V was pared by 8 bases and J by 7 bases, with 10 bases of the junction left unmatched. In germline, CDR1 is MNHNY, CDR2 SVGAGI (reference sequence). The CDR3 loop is CASEETGGTGGYTF. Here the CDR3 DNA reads TGTGCCAGCGAGGAGACAGGGGGCACGGGTGGCTACACCTTC.